This T cell receptor beta chain was identified in a study of blood T cell repertoires in COVID-19. Study as a whole: Sites in the United States, Italy and Spain provided acute and convalescent COVID-19 samples.

The V end lost 6 bases, the J end lost 7 bases, and 22 bases lay between the germline ends. This CDR3 comprises 15 residues. CDR1 and CDR2 (germline): SGHTA, FQGNSA. Authors' analysis steps: From reference gene primer amplification, estimates of nucleated cell counts were derived. Profiled with immunoSEQ multiplex PCR; TCRdb holds only in-frame clones, not every one. The V and J calls and clone size were taken over from that table, and D and trimming were inferred from the DNA. This table holds about 300,000 clones, 80% to 95% found once. The chain couples TRBV7-2 to TRBJ2-7, with D possibly TRBD1 on 6 matching bases. This sequence was found in a woman aged 25 to 39 who had recovered from COVID-19. Sequencing used PBMCs or T cells enriched from blood (not recorded which). The CDR3 sequence is CASSYRARGLKEQYF. For the CDR3, the DNA is TGTGCCAGCAGTTATAGGGCCAGGGGATTAAAGGAGCAGTACTTC.